Below, 20 T cell receptor beta chains from the same sample are listed, as sequenced in a study of cytomegalovirus exposure and HLA in healthy donors. Vbeta (60) and Jbeta (13) primers were used in the PCR. Profiled with immunoSEQ multiplex PCR; TCRdb holds only in-frame clones, not every one. The sample records 110,000 or so clones, roughly 80% being singletons. Material: PBMCs. These receptors all stem from a woman in her 40s in good health and CMV-seropositive.

The V call is TRBV28, the J call TRBJ1-5; D call uncertain. This CDR3 has 14 amino acids. The germline V gene has CDR1 MDHEN and CDR2 SYDVKM. V shed 4 bases and J shed 3 bases, with 10 bases lying between them. CDR3 coding DNA: TGTGCCAGCAGTTCAGCGGGCCCCAATCAGCCCCAGCATTTT. Its translation is CASSSAGPNQPQHF.

The V gene is TRBV29-1, the J gene TRBJ2-1; a possible D gene is TRBD2 (6 bases). V was trimmed by 0 bases and J by 4 bases, leaving 16 bases between them. CDR3 length: 16 residues. CDR1 SQVTM and CDR2 ANQGSEA come from the germline V gene. Written as DNA, the CDR3 is TGCAGCGTTGAAGATCTAGGGCCGGAGGGGTACAATGAGCAGTTCTTC. It yields the protein CSVEDLGPEGYNEQFF.

The CDR3 bases are TGTGCCAGCTCACCCTGGCAGGGGGGTCGATCCTACGAGCAGTACTTC. This encodes CASSPWQGGRSYEQYF. The chain uses TRBV18 and TRBJ2-7, with D possibly matching TRBD1 (7 bases). CDR1 is KGHSH and CDR2 is LQKENI in the germline V gene. This CDR3 has 16 amino acids. V was clipped by 3 bases and J by 1 base, with 16 bases between them.

The chain uses TRBV9 and TRBJ1-2; D ambiguous. Trimming shortened V by 4 bases and J by 7 bases, and 14 bases separated the two germline ends. The germline V gene encodes CDR1 SGDLS and CDR2 YYNGEE. The CDR3 loop spans 13 amino acids. In DNA, the CDR3 is TGTGCCAGCAGCCCAGAGTCAGGCCGTGGCTACACCTTC. Translation gives CASSPESGRGYTF. The full variable domain, with the rest looked up from reference TRBV9 and TRBJ1-2, is DSGVTQTPKHLITATGQRVTLRCSPRSGDLSVYWYQQSLDQGLQFLIQYYNGEERAKGNILERFSAQQFPDLHSELNLSSLELGDSALYFCASSPESGRGYTFGSGTRLTVV.

CDR3 loop: CASSLAGRSYNEQFF. The CDR3 region has the DNA TGTGCCAGCAGTTTAGCGGGTCGCTCCTACAATGAGCAGTTCTTC. The chain recombines TRBV2 with TRBJ2-1; 7 bases are a match to TRBD2. CDR1 SNHLY and CDR2 FYNNEI come from the germline V gene. The CDR3 extends over 15 amino acids. Trimming cost V 5 bases and J 0 bases; bases outside gene matches: 4. Combining the CDR3 with reference TRBV2 and TRBJ2-1 gives the whole variable domain EPEVTQTPSHQVTQMGQEVILRCVPISNHLYFYWYRQILGQKVEFLVSFYNNEISEKSEIFDDQFSVERPDGSNFTLKIRSTKLEDSAMYFCASSLAGRSYNEQFFGPGTRLTVL.

This clone occurred a few times. This chain connects TRBV7-2 to TRBJ2-3; no clear D. The CDR3 loop spans 15 amino acids. CDR1 and CDR2 from the germline V gene are SGHTA and FQGNSA. V gave up 7 bases and J gave up 4 bases, with 18 bases separating them. CDR3 in DNA: TGTGCCAGCACCGACCTTTTCGCCAGCGCAGATACGCAGTATTTT. Its translation is CASTDLFASADTQYF.

The chain joins TRBV5-4 to TRBJ2-5; 7 bases are shared with TRBD1. Near its end, the DNA agrees better with TRBJ2-7, so the J call may be wrong. This CDR3 is built from 14 residues. Germline loops: CDR1 SGHNT, CDR2 YYREEE (reference sequence). CDR3 nucleotide sequence: TGTGCCAGCAGCCTTCGGGACAGAGCCTACGAGCAGTACTTC. This sequence encodes CASSLRDRAYEQYF.

This clone was seen only a few times. This chain joins TRBV7-2 and TRBJ2-6, with TRBD1 matching 9 bases. CDR3 size: 19 residues. Germline CDR1 is SGHTA and CDR2 is FQGNSA. With 2 bases clipped from V and 1 base from J, the junction kept 9 bases outside the gene matches. Here the CDR3 reads CASSLTQGQGKSGANVLTF. The CDR3 nucleotides read TGTGCCAGCAGCTTAACACAGGGACAGGGAAAATCTGGGGCCAACGTCCTGACTTTC.

V and J are TRBV19 and TRBJ2-7; possibly TRBD2 for D (6 bases). Germline loops: CDR1 LNHDA, CDR2 SQIVND (reference sequence). The length of the CDR3 is 15 residues. With 2 bases removed from V and 5 bases from J, the gap between germline ends came to 16 bases. CDR3 amino acids: CASSIIFGSSDEQYF. The CDR3 DNA reads TGTGCCAGTAGTATAATATTCGGGAGTTCGGACGAGCAGTACTTC.

The CDR3 DNA follows: TGCGCCAGCAGCTTGGGACTAGCGGGGGGGCTGGGAGCCAAAAACATTCAGTACTTC. Translating it yields CASSLGLAGGLGAKNIQYF. This chain links TRBV5-1 with TRBJ2-4, with 14 positions matching TRBD2. The CDR3 is 19 amino acids. Germline CDR1 reads SGHRS; CDR2 reads YFSETQ. V lost 0 bases and J lost 0; bases outside the gene matches: 5.

Only a few counts were recorded for this clone. Other DNA sequences in this sample translate to the same CDR3. The chain couples TRBV6-4 to TRBJ2-7; 14 bases agree with TRBD2. The junction had 1 base not matched to a gene; V was cut back by 3 bases and J by 3 bases. This CDR3 spans 15 amino acids. Germline V gene lookup returns CDR1 MRHNA and CDR2 SNTAGT. CDR3 residues: CASSEGTSGSYEQYF. The CDR3, as DNA: TGTGCCAGCAGTGAAGGGACTAGCGGGAGCTACGAGCAGTACTTC.

The J gene is TRBJ1-2, the V gene TRBV4-1; TRBD1 is a possible D gene (5 bases). Trimming stripped 2 bases from V and 6 bases from J, with 13 bases between. The CDR3 totals 14 residues. Germline V gene sequence: CDR1 MGHRA, CDR2 YSYEKL. CDR3 loop: CASSQKGQSDGYTF. The CDR3, as DNA: TGCGCCAGCAGCCAAAAGGGGCAGTCGGATGGCTACACCTTC.

This rearrangement joins TRBV7-9 to TRBJ2-7; D may be TRBD1 (5 bases). CDR1 is SEHNR and CDR2 is FQNEAQ in the germline V gene (reference sequence). The CDR3 sequence is 15 residues long. V lost 4 bases and J lost 0, with 13 bases in between. DNA of the CDR3: TGTGCCAGCAGCTCCCCGAACAGGAGCTCCTACGAGCAGTACTTC. Protein product: CASSSPNRSSYEQYF. The full variable domain, completed using reference TRBV7-9 and TRBJ2-7, is DTGVSQNPRHKITKRGQNVTFRCDPISEHNRLYWYRQTLGQGPEFLTYFQNEAQLEKSRLLSDRFSAERPKGSFSTLEIQRTEQGDSAMYLCASSSPNRSSYEQYFGPGTRLTVT.

V and J are TRBV5-1 and TRBJ1-1; D ambiguous. The germline V gene encodes CDR1 SGHRS and CDR2 YFSETQ. Trimming pared 0 bases from V and 1 base from J, leaving 10 bases between. CDR3 length: 15 amino acids. DNA of the CDR3: TGCGCCAGCAGCTTGGCGGAGGGATGGAACACTGAAGCTTTCTTT. Protein product: CASSLAEGWNTEAFF.

The chain joins TRBV2 to TRBJ1-1; D not resolved. V was trimmed by 5 bases and J by 0 bases, leaving 4 bases between them. The CDR3 runs to 12 residues. CDR1 is SNHLY, CDR2 FYNNEI, per germline. CDR3 residues: CASSQMNTEAFF. CDR3 DNA sequence: TGTGCCAGCAGTCAGATGAACACTGAAGCTTTCTTT.

The gene calls are TRBV4-2 and TRBJ1-5; D might be TRBD1 (5 bases). The CDR3 sequence is 19 residues long. V was pared by 0 bases and J by 0 bases, with 18 bases between. Germline V CDR1 and CDR2: LGHNA, YNFKEQ. In DNA form, the CDR3 reads TGTGCCAGCAGCCAAGAGAGGGGAGGGAGCCGGTTTAGCAATCAGCCCCAGCATTTT. Translating it yields CASSQERGGSRFSNQPQHF.

The rearrangement joins TRBV19 to TRBJ1-3; D is unresolved. CDR1 and CDR2 from the germline V gene are LNHDA and SQIVND (reference sequence). Trimming stripped 3 bases from V and 0 bases from J, with 12 bases between. The CDR3 consists of 16 residues. The CDR3: CASSINGAYSGNTIYF. The CDR3 DNA reads as TGTGCCAGTAGTATCAACGGTGCTTACTCTGGAAACACCATATATTTT.

The chain combines TRBV19 with TRBJ1-6; no clear D gene. V dropped 9 bases and J dropped 8 bases, with 14 bases sitting between them. This CDR3 is 13 amino acids long. In germline, CDR1 is LNHDA, CDR2 SQIVND (reference sequence). The CDR3 DNA reads as TGTGCCAGCGGAACTAACTTAGATTCACCCCTCCACTTT. It yields the protein CASGTNLDSPLHF.

This clone was seen only a few times. This rearrangement joins TRBV28 to TRBJ2-3, with a possible D match to TRBD1 (7 bases). The CDR3 loop spans 15 amino acids. V lost 5 bases, J lost 3 bases, and 15 bases lay in between. Germline V gene sequence: CDR1 MDHEN, CDR2 SYDVKM. CDR3 in amino acids: CASSPQQGGTDTQYF. The CDR3 DNA sequence: TGTGCCAGCAGTCCCCAGCAGGGGGGAACAGATACGCAGTATTTT.

This clone has just one count. This chain connects TRBV7-3 to TRBJ1-1, with D unresolved. Germline values: CDR1 SGHTA, CDR2 FQGTGA. Trimming removed 2 bases from V and 3 bases from J, with 10 bases in between. This CDR3 contains 14 residues. The DNA for the CDR3 is TGTGCCAGCAGCTTATTCGGGGAGGACACTGAAGCTTTCTTT. Its protein product is CASSLFGEDTEAFF.